This T cell receptor beta chain emerged from a study of blood T cell repertoires in COVID-19 (dated by TCRdb to about 2020). Notes on the research overall: Samples covering the acute and convalescent phases of COVID-19 were provided by collaborators in the United States, Italy and Spain. Subjects who had been exposed to COVID-19, were actively infected with it, or had recovered from it provided the deeply sampled blood TCRbeta repertoires that made up the dataset. The repertoires were released in a freely available public database intended as a resource for research on the immune response to SARS-CoV-2. Sample metadata almost always included a de-identified subject ID, COVID-19 status, age in years and sex. The prospective study material was composed of cDNA or gDNA derived from T cells, B-cell-depleted T cells, or PBMCs. Where HLA class I and class II types were available, the types were taken from metadata supplied by the sample provider, not from assay-based typing. Samples were obtained from the ongoing ImmuneRACE study (first 160 participants) and from 1,254 subjects provided by 6 global collaborators.

In this sample, this clone turned up once. Its antigen is currently not known. Within one base of it there is no much larger clone, and no base qualities were kept. The junction shows trimming of 3 bases on V and 4 bases on J, and the gene matches do not reach 10 bases of it. The CDR3 numbers 15 residues from cysteine through phenylalanine. CDR3 DNA only is kept here, 45 bases in frame from base 1. CDR1 and CDR2 (SGHRS, YFSETQ) derive from the germline V gene. The collaborating institutions used their own protocols to collect whole blood in K2EDTA tubes. For TCRbeta analysis, collaborators shipped samples as frozen whole blood, isolated PBMCs, or DNA extracted from either of those sample types. General findings and caveats noted by the study authors: The amount of clinical and demographic metadata varied by source and participant and was provided uncurated.

TCRbeta CDR3 regions were amplified from genomic DNA using the immunoSEQ Assay, a bias-controlled multiplex PCR. The source study handled its data this way. The number of nucleated cells in each sample was estimated by amplification of reference gene primers within the assay. Sequence reads were collapsed and filtered to measure the absolute abundance of every unique TCRbeta CDR3 rearrangement. Productive Simpson clonality was computed per sample as the square root of Simpson's diversity index over productive rearrangements. Imported from immuneACCESS, the table was reduced by TCRdb to in-frame sequences with V and J called. These copies leave out some clones; in studies compared against another copy, an unresolved V gene accounts for under half, and the cause of the remainder is not known. V, J and clone size are those of that table, while D and trimming were read from the DNA. The sample profile shows tens of thousands of clones; 86% of them were found once. Under 3.5% of the sample is in the top ten clones.

The sequenced sample consisted of peripheral blood. The sequence is built from TRBV5-1 and TRBJ2-7, and 7 junction bases match TRBD1. The sequence was collected from a man older than 75 with acute or convalescent COVID-19. This receptor has the CDR3 CASSSSGTASYEQYF. The DNA sequence is TGCGCCAGCAGCTCTTCTGGGACAGCTTCTTACGAGCAGTACTTC.